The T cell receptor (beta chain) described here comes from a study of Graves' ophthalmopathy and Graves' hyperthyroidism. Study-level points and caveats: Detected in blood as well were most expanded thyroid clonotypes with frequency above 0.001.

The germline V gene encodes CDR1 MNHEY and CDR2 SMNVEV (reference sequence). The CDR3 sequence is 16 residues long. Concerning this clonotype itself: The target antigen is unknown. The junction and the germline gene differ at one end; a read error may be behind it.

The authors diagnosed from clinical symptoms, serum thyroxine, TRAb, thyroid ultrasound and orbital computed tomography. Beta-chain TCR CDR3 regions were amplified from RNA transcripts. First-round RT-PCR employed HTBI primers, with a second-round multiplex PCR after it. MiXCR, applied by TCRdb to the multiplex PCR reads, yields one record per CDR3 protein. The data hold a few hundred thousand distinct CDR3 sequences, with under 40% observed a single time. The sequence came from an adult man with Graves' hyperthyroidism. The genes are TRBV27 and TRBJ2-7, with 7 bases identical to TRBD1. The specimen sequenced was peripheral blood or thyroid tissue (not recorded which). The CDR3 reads CASSASQGDRSYEQCF. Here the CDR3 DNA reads TGTGCCAGCAGCGCCAGCCAGGGGGATAGGTCCTACGAGCAGTGCTTC.